These T cell receptor beta chains were read from a single sample in a study of T cell changes during pregnancy in multiple sclerosis. Sequencing was performed with immunoSEQ multiplex PCR; in TCRdb, only in-frame clones are kept and a portion is missing. The data show 40,000 or so clones, 90% seen once. The sample consisted of CD4+ T cells from peripheral blood mononuclear cells, taken in the first trimester of pregnancy. These receptors all come from a female donor in good health, enrolled as a control in a pregnancy study. The CDR3 runs from the conserved cysteine through the conserved F or W. D genes are given only for firm matches. Expanded clones get a size class; other rows say once, few or many, or leave the size out.

CDR3 DNA,CDR3 protein,V gene,D gene,J gene,clone size
TGTGCCAGCAGTGAAGTTACGGGGACCGGGGAGCTGTTTTTT,CASSEVTGTGELFF,TRBV2,NA,TRBJ2-2,NA
TGTGCCGTTGGGGGGGCTAACTCTCACTCTGGGGCCAACGTCCTGACTTTC,CAVGGANSHSGANVLTF,TRBV7-9,NA,TRBJ2-6,NA
TGCGCCAGCAGCCAAAATGGGGCTTCGCGAAAACTGTTTTTT,CASSQNGASRKLFF,TRBV4-3,NA,TRBJ1-4,NA
TGTGCCACCAGCCCCGGTGGCGGGAGGGTCGGCTACACCTTC,CATSPGGGRVGYTF,TRBV15,NA,TRBJ1-2,NA
TGTGCCTGGAGTCCGGGAAGCTCTGGGGCCAACGTCCTGACTTTC,CAWSPGSSGANVLTF,TRBV30,NA,TRBJ2-6,NA
TGTGCCAGCAGTCACTCCCCCAGGAGCGGGGGCTACACCTTC,CASSHSPRSGGYTF,TRBV6-1,NA,TRBJ1-2,NA
TGTGCCAGCAGCCAAGATCGGGACAGCTGGAACTATGGCTACACCTTC,CASSQDRDSWNYGYTF,TRBV4-2,TRBD1,TRBJ1-2,few
TGTGCCAGCAGCTTAAGGGGGGGGGCGGAGTACAATGAGCAGTTCTTC,CASSLRGGAEYNEQFF,TRBV7-3,NA,TRBJ2-1,NA
TGTGCCAGCAGTTTATTGGCCGGGGGGGAAAGAGAGACCCAGTACTTC,CASSLLAGGERETQYF,TRBV27,TRBD2,TRBJ2-5,NA
TGTGCCAGCAGCCCCCTCATGCTAGCGGGGGTTTACGGGCAGTACTTC,CASSPLMLAGVYGQYF,TRBV7-2,TRBD2,TRBJ2-7,NA
TGTGCCGGCACTCCGGGACAGGGAAATCAGCCCCAGCATTTT,CAGTPGQGNQPQHF,TRBV6-4,TRBD1,TRBJ1-5,NA
TGTGCCAGCAGCCCCCCTGGGACAGGTTATAATGAAAAACTGTTTTTT,CASSPPGTGYNEKLFF,TRBV28,TRBD1,TRBJ1-4,NA
TGTGCCAGCAGCTTAGTTCGGGATACGCAGTATTTT,CASSLVRDTQYF,TRBV9,NA,TRBJ2-3,NA
TGCAGCGCCCGGGGGAATGAGCAGTTCTTC,CSARGNEQFF,TRBV29-1,NA,TRBJ2-1,NA
TGTGCCATCAGTGAGTCGGGGAGGGGCTCCTATAATTCACCCCTCCACTTT,CAISESGRGSYNSPLHF,TRBV10-3,NA,TRBJ1-6,NA
TGTGCCAGCAGGATCGGTAGCGGGGGAAGGGATGAGCAGTTCTTC,CASRIGSGGRDEQFF,TRBV5-8,TRBD2,TRBJ2-1,NA
TGTGCCAGCAGCTTCCGCTTAGATGGCTACACCTTC,CASSFRLDGYTF,TRBV7-9,NA,TRBJ1-2,NA
TGTGCCTGGAGTAGAGTAGCTTCCAGCTCTGGAAACACCATATATTTT,CAWSRVASSSGNTIYF,TRBV30,NA,TRBJ1-3,once
TGTGCTAGTGGTTTGGGACTAGTCTCCTACAATGAGCAGTTCTTC,CASGLGLVSYNEQFF,TRBV12-5,NA,TRBJ2-1,NA
TGCGCCAGCAGCCAAGACCGTATCCCCAATTTCCCCGTCTACGAGCAGTACTTC,CASSQDRIPNFPVYEQYF,TRBV4-3,NA,TRBJ2-7,NA
TGTGCCAGCAGCTTGGTGGGCAGCTACGAGCAGTACTTC,CASSLVGSYEQYF,TRBV5-4,NA,TRBJ2-7,NA
TGCGCCAGCAGCTCGGGATTCTACGAGCAGTACTTC,CASSSGFYEQYF,TRBV5-1,NA,TRBJ2-7,NA
TGTGCCAGCAGTTCCCCAGGGACAGATACGCAGTATTTT,CASSSPGTDTQYF,TRBV28,NA,TRBJ2-3,NA
TGTGCCAGTTCGGACAGGGTTAATGAAAAACTGTTTTTT,CASSDRVNEKLFF,TRBV19,TRBD1,TRBJ1-4,NA
TGTGCCAGCAGGGGGCCGGGGGAAAACATTCAGTACTTC,CASRGPGENIQYF,TRBV6-5,NA,TRBJ2-4,NA
TGTGCCAGCAGCGTACAACAGGGAAGTTGGGAGACCCAGTACTTC,CASSVQQGSWETQYF,TRBV6-5,NA,TRBJ2-5,NA
TGTGCCAGCAGCTCCACGAGAACGACCTACGAGCAGTACTTC,CASSSTRTTYEQYF,TRBV7-2,NA,TRBJ2-7,NA
TGTGCCAGTAGTAGCGGACAGTTACTGGGGGATGGCTACACCTTC,CASSSGQLLGDGYTF,TRBV19,NA,TRBJ1-2,NA
TGTGCCAGCAGTTCCCCACAGGGACATGAGCAGTTCTTC,CASSSPQGHEQFF,TRBV6-5,NA,TRBJ2-1,NA
TGTGCCAGCAGCTTAGTGAGGGAAAAAGTGTACTTC,CASSLVREKVYF,TRBV7-9,NA,TRBJ2-7,NA
TGCGCCAGCAGCTTAAACCGGGGTCAGTTCTTC,CASSLNRGQFF,TRBV5-1,NA,TRBJ2-1,NA
TGTGCCAGCAGCTCCGGGATTTCGGGAAACACCATATATTTT,CASSSGISGNTIYF,TRBV2,NA,TRBJ1-3,NA
TGTGCCAGCTCACCAACTACAGGGGCAACTAATGAAAAACTGTTTTTT,CASSPTTGATNEKLFF,TRBV18,TRBD1,TRBJ1-4,NA
TGCAGCGCGGGGACAGCGAACTACGAGCAGTACTTC,CSAGTANYEQYF,TRBV29-1,TRBD1,TRBJ2-7,few
TGTGCCAGCAGCCCCTCCTGGGGGGGGCCGGCCCAAGAGACCCAGTACTTC,CASSPSWGGPAQETQYF,TRBV7-3,NA,TRBJ2-5,NA
TGTGCCAGCAGTCGCTCCACAGGGCGCAATCAGCCCCAGCATTTT,CASSRSTGRNQPQHF,TRBV6-5,NA,TRBJ1-5,NA
TGTGCCAGCAGCCCTAGCGGGGGGAGGGACAATGAGCAGTTCTTC,CASSPSGGRDNEQFF,TRBV5-4,TRBD2,TRBJ2-1,NA
TGTGCCAGCTCGGGGGGGCATGGTAGTACGAATGAGCAGTTCTTC,CASSGGHGSTNEQFF,TRBV18,NA,TRBJ2-1,NA
TGTGCCAGCAGACCGACGACAGGGATGAAAGGCTACACCTTC,CASRPTTGMKGYTF,TRBV7-2,TRBD1,TRBJ1-2,NA
TGTGCCAGCAGCGGCGGGGGTCTGTACGAGCAGTACTTC,CASSGGGLYEQYF,TRBV28,TRBD2,TRBJ2-7,NA
TGTGCCAGCAGCGTCACGGGGGATTCACCCCTCCACTTT,CASSVTGDSPLHF,TRBV9,NA,TRBJ1-6,few
TGTGCCAGCAGCGTAGAGGGGCACCAAGAGACCCAGTACTTC,CASSVEGHQETQYF,TRBV9,NA,TRBJ2-5,NA
TGTGCCAGCAGCAAGACAGGGAACACTGAAGCTTTCTTT,CASSKTGNTEAFF,TRBV11-1,NA,TRBJ1-1,NA